Shown below are 3 T cell receptor beta chains from a single sample sequenced in a study of CD8 T cells in ankylosing spondylitis. General study results and limits: Eight or nine highly homologous variants made up a TCR beta motif that seemed to typify ankylosing spondylitis blood.

What these receptors recognize is not known. TCRdb used MiXCR to reprocess the 5' RACE reads, holding one entry per CDR3 protein. The sample shows more than 650,000 distinct CDR3 sequences, approximately 10% of them seen only once. The sample was blood, either unsorted or a sorted T cell fraction (not recorded which). The origin of the receptors is a male donor with ankylosing spondylitis.

This clonotype showed up just a few times. This chain joins TRBV7-2 and TRBJ2-7; D may be TRBD1 (5 bases). V was clipped by 2 bases and J by 6 bases, with 14 bases between them. The CDR3 contains 14 residues. Germline CDR1 and CDR2: SGHTA and FQGNSA. CDR3 region: CASSLFRAPSEQYF. CDR3 nucleotide sequence: TGTGCCAGCAGCTTATTCAGGGCTCCAAGCGAGCAGTACTTC.

This CDR3 reads CATFKVGGHEQYF. The CDR3, as DNA: TGTGCCACCTTCAAGGTCGGGGGCCACGAGCAGTACTTC. The chain combines TRBV10-3 with TRBJ2-7; D tentatively reads TRBD1 or TRBD2 (6 bases each). The ends were cut back, 10 bases at V and 5 bases at J, with 18 bases in the middle. Germline-derived CDR1 and CDR2 are ENHRY and SYGVKD. The CDR3 totals 13 residues.

This clonotype has a handful of counts. The rearrangement links TRBV18 to TRBJ2-1, with 8 bases identical to TRBD2. V gave up 4 bases and J gave up 4 bases; unmatched junction bases: 21. The germline CDR1 and CDR2 sequences are KGHSH and LQKENI. CDR3 size: 20 residues. The CDR3 DNA is TGTGCCAGCTCACTTTTCAGCGGGGTGCGGGAGGTTCTGCGATACAATGAGCAGTTCTTC. Its protein product is CASSLFSGVREVLRYNEQFF.